The entry below gives a single T cell receptor beta chain sequence along with its context. Total RNA amounts of at least 5 micrograms were extracted per sample. These data belong to a study of blood T cells in healthy people across ages. Trimming removed 6 bases at V and 5 bases at J, with 17 bases between. Looked up from germline, CDR1 is SQVTM and CDR2 is ANQGSEA. The CDR3 extends over 13 amino acids. A second PCR of 7 to 11 cycles used a sample-barcoded 5' primer and a J-beta primer mix. Carrying 12 random nucleotides, a template-switch adaptor labeled each individual cDNA molecule. TCRdb passed the 5' RACE reads through MiXCR, listing each CDR3 protein once. The table lists around 1,000,000 distinct CDR3 sequences, roughly a quarter of them singletons, with less than 0.75% in the top ten. These same data were also listed under a study on T cells of mothers and their children. This second study notes: cDNA was synthesized from all extracted RNA at about 1.5 ug per reaction.

The sequence came from a girl under 10 years old in good health. The chain combines TRBV29-1 with TRBJ2-7; TRBD2 is a possible D gene (5 bases). The material sequenced was blood. The CDR3 protein is CSVKDGLTDEQYF. Here the CDR3 DNA reads TGCAGCGTCAAGGACGGACTTACAGACGAGCAGTACTTC.